This T cell receptor (beta chain) originates from a study of blood T cells in healthy people across ages. This clonotype has more than one count but fewer than ten. For the second PCR, which ran for roughly 7 to 11 cycles, a sample-barcoded 5' primer and a J-beta primer mix were used. From the 5' RACE reads, TCRdb called clonotypes with MiXCR, one entry per CDR3 protein. Seen here are hundreds of thousands of distinct CDR3 sequences, about 34% observed once, and the top ten hold approximately 15%. V lost 10 bases and J 1 base, leaving 8 bases between the germline ends. This CDR3 contains 12 residues. Per germline, CDR1 MNHNS and CDR2 SASEGT. In terms of origin and age, donors were healthy Caucasian individuals from Russia aged about 6 to 90.

This TCR derives from a woman older than 75 in good health. The rearrangement uses TRBV6-1 and TRBJ1-5; no definite D call. Source material: blood. The CDR3 sequence: CATEESNQPQHF. The CDR3 bases are TGTGCCACAGAAGAGAGCAATCAGCCCCAGCATTTT.